A selection of T cell receptor beta chains follows, all from one sample in a study of vaccination effects on CD4 cells after COVID-19. Their target antigens are unknown. The data were produced by immunoSEQ multiplex PCR, yet TCRdb's version contains in-frame clones alone and is incomplete. The table has 70,000 or so clones, roughly three quarters seen once. Sequences were derived from CD4+ T cells from PBMCs cultured without peptide, sampled before COVID-19 vaccination. The source is a human donor who received a COVID-19 vaccine. CDR3s include the opening cysteine and the closing phenylalanine or tryptophan. The D gene is left open where the match is weak. Only some rows state a clone size, as once, few, many or a class for expanded clones.

NA	TRBV24-1	NA	TRBJ2-5	TGTGCCACCAGTGATCCGGGACTTCAAGAGACCCAGTACTTC	CATSDPGLQETQYF
TRBD1	TRBV2	NA	TRBJ2-3	TGTGCCAGCAAGCTAGAGAGACAGGGGGCAGATACGCAGTATTTT	CASKLERQGADTQYF
TRBD1	TRBV30	NA	TRBJ1-1	TGTGCCTGGAGTGCCGGACAGGGGGCTTTAAGTGAAGCTTTCTTT	CAWSAGQGALSEAFF
TRBD2	TRBV5-1	NA	TRBJ2-5	TGCGCCAGCAGCGGTTTGGCTAGCGGGGGATCTAGCGAGACCCAGTACTTC	CASSGLASGGSSETQYF
NA	TRBV28	NA	TRBJ1-5	TGTGCCAGCAGGGTTCAGGGAAATCAGCCCCAGCATTTT	CASRVQGNQPQHF
NA	TRBV9	NA	TRBJ2-2	TGTGCCAGTAGTATTCACAGGGTCACCGGGGAGCTGTTTTTT	CASSIHRVTGELFF
NA	TRBV20-1	NA	TRBJ2-5	TGCAGTGCCTCAGGGTGGGAGACCCAGTACTTC	CSASGWETQYF
TRBD1	TRBV7-8	NA	TRBJ1-1	TGTGCCAGCAGCTGGGGACAGGGGTTTGAAGCTTTCTTT	CASSWGQGFEAFF
NA	TRBV2	NA	TRBJ1-5	TGTGCCAGCAGTGATTGGGCGGGAGGGGGAAATCAGCCCCAGCATTTT	CASSDWAGGGNQPQHF
TRBD1	TRBV18	NA	TRBJ2-3	TGTGCCAGCTCACTCGGACAGGACACAGATACGCAGTATTTT	CASSLGQDTDTQYF
NA	TRBV6-2/TRBV6-3	NA	TRBJ1-1	TGTGCCAGCAGTTACTCCTGGTCGGGTACTGAAGCTTTCTTT	CASSYSWSGTEAFF
TRBD1	TRBV10-3	NA	TRBJ2-3	TGTGCCATCAGTGAGTCGACAGGGGCCGGAGATACGCAGTATTTT	CAISESTGAGDTQYF
TRBD2	TRBV7-2	NA	TRBJ2-3	TGTGCCAGCAGTCGGAAAGGGGTAGCGGGGTCTCATTTAGATACGCAGTATTTT	CASSRKGVAGSHLDTQYF
NA	TRBV30	NA	TRBJ1-1	TGTGCCTGGAGTGGGGACCTAACCAGCGCTGAAGCTTTCTTT	CAWSGDLTSAEAFF
TRBD1	TRBV6-4	NA	TRBJ1-6	TGTGCCAGCAGTGTTGGACAGGGCTATAATTCACCCCTCCACTTT	CASSVGQGYNSPLHF
NA	TRBV10-3	NA	TRBJ1-3	TGTGCCATCAGTGGCGGTGTCTCTGGAAACACCATATATTTT	CAISGGVSGNTIYF
NA	TRBV6-4	NA	TRBJ2-3	TGTGCCAGCAGCGCTACAGGTTATGACACAGATACGCAGTATTTT	CASSATGYDTDTQYF
TRBD1	TRBV5-4	few	TRBJ2-5	TGTGCCAGCAGCCAGGACAGGAAAGAGACCCAGTACTTC	CASSQDRKETQYF
NA	TRBV24-1	NA	TRBJ2-1	TGTGCCACCAGTGAGGGAACAGGATGGGACAATGAGCAGTTCTTC	CATSEGTGWDNEQFF
NA	TRBV7-6	NA	TRBJ2-2	TGTGCCAGCAGCCCTCACTGGGGGAACACCGGGGAGCTGTTTTTT	CASSPHWGNTGELFF
TRBD2	TRBV6-5	NA	TRBJ2-3	TGTGCCAGCAGTTACTCAAGACCGGGGGGGATAGATACGCAGTATTTT	CASSYSRPGGIDTQYF
TRBD2	TRBV24-1	NA	TRBJ2-1	TGTGCCACCAGTGATCACGGCGGGGGGGCCGGAAATGAGCAGTTCTTC	CATSDHGGGAGNEQFF
TRBD1	TRBV11-2	NA	TRBJ1-1	TGTGCCAGCAGTCGGAGACAGGGGGCTGAAGCTTTCTTT	CASSRRQGAEAFF
NA	TRBV7-9	NA	TRBJ1-1	TGTGCCAGCAGCGTACGAGGGGGGGCTATGAACACTGAAGCTTTCTTT	CASSVRGGAMNTEAFF
NA	TRBV6-5	NA	TRBJ1-2	TGTGCCAGCAGTTACGATCCGGGACATGGCTACACCTTC	CASSYDPGHGYTF
NA	TRBV28	NA	TRBJ1-5	TGTGCCAGCAGTTTACAAACCAGGGTGGACCAGCCCCAGCATTTT	CASSLQTRVDQPQHF
NA	TRBV7-2	NA	TRBJ1-5	TGTGCCAGCAGTCAACTGGGGGGAAGCAATCAGCCCCAGCATTTT	CASSQLGGSNQPQHF
NA	TRBV28	NA	TRBJ1-6	TGTGCCAGCAGTTTATTTGCCTCCTGGGTCGATAATTCACCCCTCCACTTT	CASSLFASWVDNSPLHF
TRBD1	TRBV5-6	NA	TRBJ2-5	TGTGCCAGCAGCAGGGGACAGGGGGTGCGAGAGACCCAGTACTTC	CASSRGQGVRETQYF